Listed below are T cell receptor beta chains from one sample, sequenced in a study of cytomegalovirus exposure and HLA in healthy donors. Method: immunoSEQ multiplex PCR; TCRdb's copy keeps in-frame clones and lacks some. The sample carries approximately 220,000 clones, about 80% recorded once. Sequenced: PBMCs. The source is a man aged 18 to 35 in good health and CMV-seronegative. Both conserved end residues are part of each CDR3. D genes are given only for firm matches. A clone size is listed for some rows: how often the clone was seen (once, few, many), or a class if it is expanded.

once	TRBD1	TRBV29-1	TRBJ2-2	TGCAGCGTGGAGCCTACAGGGGGCGCCCCCGGGGAGCTGTTTTTT	CSVEPTGGAPGELFF
NA	TRBD2	TRBV28	TRBJ2-5	TGTGCCAGCGGTTTAGCGGGAGGCGGGGGAGAGACCCAGTACTTC	CASGLAGGGGETQYF
NA	TRBD2	TRBV5-1	TRBJ2-1	TGCGCCAGCAGAGGGGCTAGCGGGACGGGCAATGAGCAGTTCTTC	CASRGASGTGNEQFF
NA	TRBD2	TRBV2	TRBJ2-7	TGTGCCGGGGAAGGGACTAGCGGGAGTAATGGGCAGTACTTC	CAGEGTSGSNGQYF
NA	NA	TRBV5-1	TRBJ1-5	TGCGCCAGCAGCTTAAGCGGAGGCCAGCCCCAGCATTTT	CASSLSGGQPQHF
few	TRBD1	TRBV6-7	TRBJ1-1	TGTGCCAGCAGTTACTTGGGGACAGGGGGCACGGGGGAAGCTTTCTTT	CASSYLGTGGTGEAFF
NA	TRBD1	TRBV5-4	TRBJ1-1	TGTGCCAGCAGCGGACAGGGGAACACTGAAGCTTTCTTT	CASSGQGNTEAFF
NA	NA	TRBV28	TRBJ2-5	TGTGCCAGCAGTCCGGGACAATCCTGGCGGGAGTTCCGGACCCAGTACTTC	CASSPGQSWREFRTQYF
few	NA	TRBV5-1	TRBJ1-3	TGCGCCAGCAGCTCAACAGGGATCCCCCCCTCTGGAAACACCATATATTTT	CASSSTGIPPSGNTIYF
NA	TRBD1	TRBV19	TRBJ1-5	TGTGCCAGTAGTCTTGAAACAGGGGGCCAACAGCCCCAGCATTTT	CASSLETGGQQPQHF
NA	TRBD2	TRBV9	TRBJ2-1	TGTGCCAGCAGCGTACCTAGCGGGAGGGCCGTTGAGAATGAGCAGTTCTTC	CASSVPSGRAVENEQFF
NA	TRBD2	TRBV2	TRBJ2-7	TGTGCCAGCAGTGATGTCCTAGCGGGAGCCTACGAGCAGTACTTC	CASSDVLAGAYEQYF
NA	TRBD2	TRBV12-5	TRBJ2-1	TGTGCTAGTGGTTTGGGTGCGGCGGGAGGCTCCTACAATGAGCAGTTCTTC	CASGLGAAGGSYNEQFF
NA	NA	TRBV15	TRBJ1-5	TGTGCCACCAGCAGAGATCCGGCAGGCGATCAGCCCCAGCATTTT	CATSRDPAGDQPQHF
once	TRBD1	TRBV6-9	TRBJ2-7	TGTGCCAGCAGTTCGTACTCCGGGACAGGAAATACCTACGAGCAGTACTTC	CASSSYSGTGNTYEQYF
NA	NA	TRBV7-8	TRBJ2-7	TGTGCCAGCAGCTTAGAGGGAGGCCCCTACGAGCAGTACTTC	CASSLEGGPYEQYF
NA	TRBD2	TRBV5-4	TRBJ2-7	TGTGCCAGCAGCCAAGTCCTAGCGGGTAGCTCCTACGAGCAGTACTTC	CASSQVLAGSSYEQYF
NA	NA	TRBV19	TRBJ2-2	TGTGCCAGTAGTCCCCACAGGAGCCAAACCGGGGAGCTGTTTTTT	CASSPHRSQTGELFF